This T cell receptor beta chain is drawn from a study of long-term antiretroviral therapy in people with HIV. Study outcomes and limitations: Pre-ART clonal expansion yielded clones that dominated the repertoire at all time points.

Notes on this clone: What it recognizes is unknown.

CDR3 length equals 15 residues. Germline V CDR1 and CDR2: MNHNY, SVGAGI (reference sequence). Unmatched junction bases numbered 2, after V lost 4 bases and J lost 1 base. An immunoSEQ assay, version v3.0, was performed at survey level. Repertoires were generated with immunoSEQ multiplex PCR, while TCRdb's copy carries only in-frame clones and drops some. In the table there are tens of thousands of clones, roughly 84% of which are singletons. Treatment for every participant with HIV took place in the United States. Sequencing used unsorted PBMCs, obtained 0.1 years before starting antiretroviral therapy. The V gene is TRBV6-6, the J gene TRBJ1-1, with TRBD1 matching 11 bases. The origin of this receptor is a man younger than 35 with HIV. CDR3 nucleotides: TGTGCCAGCAGTTTCGGGACAGGGGGGAACACTGAAGCTTTCTTT. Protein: CASSFGTGGNTEAFF.